The rows below give T cell receptor beta chains drawn from one sample of a study of cytomegalovirus exposure and HLA in healthy donors. Measured with immunoSEQ multiplex PCR; TCRdb has only the in-frame clones, and not every one. The table records 150,000 to 200,000 clones, 80% of them present only once. Sequences were obtained from PBMCs. These receptors all come from a woman in her thirties or forties in good health and CMV-seronegative. CDR3s include the opening cysteine and the closing phenylalanine or tryptophan. Clone size is not always given. Where it is, it says once, few, many or a class for expanded clones.

v_gene,j_gene,abundance,CDR3aa
TRBV11-2,TRBJ2-5,few,CASSLGEETQYF
TRBV7-2,TRBJ2-1,few,CASSLDRTEPQQFF
TRBV15,TRBJ1-5,few,CATTPGGYQPQHF
TRBV7-9,TRBJ2-2,NA,CSSRTRGTADTGELFF
TRBV7-8,TRBJ2-1,NA,CASSLSRLAGVWSNEQFF
TRBV28,TRBJ2-1,NA,CASSFRGLNEQFF
TRBV4-3,TRBJ1-1,NA,CASSRERVGIWTEAFF
TRBV10-3,TRBJ2-5,NA,CAHAIGVQETQYF
TRBV10-1,TRBJ2-5,NA,CASSESNVGQYF
TRBV9,TRBJ2-1,NA,CASSVGLGYEQFF
TRBV7-8,TRBJ2-4,NA,CASSLGSSAKNSQYF
TRBV25-1,TRBJ2-7,NA,CASSAPGTAYEQYF
TRBV6-5,TRBJ1-3,NA,CASSPGVASGNTIYF
TRBV7-6,TRBJ2-7,NA,CASSLVGDRAEQYF
TRBV9,TRBJ2-2,few,CASSVDLTGELFF
TRBV18,TRBJ1-5,few,CASSPTGNQPQHF
TRBV19,TRBJ1-5,NA,CATSGGSNQPQHF
TRBV15,TRBJ2-5,NA,CATSRDDGGETQYF
TRBV6-1,TRBJ2-7,once,CASSEALGGGRGGNEQYF
TRBV6-5,TRBJ2-7,NA,CASSYGHRDSSYEQYF